Listed here is a single T cell receptor beta chain. Antigen: not known. PCR amplification relied on 60 Vbeta primers (plus 13 Jbeta primers). Libraries were prepared by immunoSEQ multiplex PCR; TCRdb keeps only in-frame clonotypes and omits some of them. The sample lists some 150,000 clones; over 70% were seen once. These data come from a study of cytomegalovirus exposure and HLA in healthy donors. About the research overall: There were 75 million to 95 million unique TCRs (from HLA-typed donors) in an early data release. General study findings and limits: The study designated about 180 TCR beta chains cytomegalovirus-associated. In a later analysis, V- and J-gene trimming of beta chains associated with a DCLRE1C missense variant, replicated independently.

Although they were nominally healthy when sampled, donors likely had unrecorded immune exposures. This CDR3 region has 16 residues. V was shortened by 5 bases and J by 1 base, with 17 bases between the two germline ends. Germline V CDR1 and CDR2: SGHAT, FQNNGV. This clonotype was obtained from a male donor in good health and CMV-seronegative. The chain carries TRBV11-2 and TRBJ2-5; a possible D gene is TRBD2 (6 bases). The sequenced sample consisted of PBMCs. DNA of the CDR3: TGTGCCAGCAGCCCAAACTGGGGGGTCGGCCAAGAGACCCAGTACTTC. Protein: CASSPNWGVGQETQYF.